A selection of T cell receptor beta chains follows, all from one sample in a study of CD8 T cells in ankylosing spondylitis. TCRdb fed the 5' RACE reads into MiXCR, producing one record per CDR3 protein. The data hold about 210,000 distinct CDR3 sequences, with roughly 8% observed a single time. The sample consisted of blood, either unsorted or a sorted T cell fraction (not recorded which). These receptor sequences come from a female donor with ankylosing spondylitis or in good health (not recorded which). Each CDR3 is given with its conserved first and last residue. D genes are given only for firm matches. The size of a clone is reported for some rows only, either as once, few or many, or as a class for expanded clones.

J | size | V | D | length | DNA | CDR3
TRBJ1-2 | many | TRBV14 | TRBD1 | 13 | TGTGCCAGCAGCCAACTACAGGGGACGGGCTACACCTTC | CASSQLQGTGYTF
TRBJ2-1 | many | TRBV5-1 | TRBD2 | 16 | TGCGCCAGCAGCCAAACTAGCGGGGGCTCCTACAATGAGCAGTTCTTC | CASSQTSGGSYNEQFF
TRBJ1-4 | many | TRBV5-6 | NA | 14 | TGTGCCAGCAGCCGCTCTGGGCTCTATGAAAAACTGTTTTTT | CASSRSGLYEKLFF
TRBJ2-1 | many | TRBV5-1 | TRBD2 | 17 | TGCGCCAGCAGCCTATCAACTAGCGGGAGCGCCTACAATGAGCAGTTCTTC | CASSLSTSGSAYNEQFF
TRBJ1-5 | many | TRBV20-1 | NA | 14 | TGCAGTGCTAGCTCCCCGGGAAGCAATCAGCCCCAGCATTTT | CSASSPGSNQPQHF
TRBJ1-4 | many | TRBV28 | TRBD1 | 14 | TGTGCCAGCAGTCGGACAGGGACTTCTGAAAAACTGTTTTTT | CASSRTGTSEKLFF
TRBJ1-2 | many | TRBV5-6 | NA | 16 | TGTGCCAGCAGCTTCATGACAGCCGGATTTAACTATGGCTACACCTTC | CASSFMTAGFNYGYTF
TRBJ2-7 | many | TRBV20-1 | TRBD1 | 13 | TGCAGTGCCAATACGGACAGGGACTACGAGCAGTACTTC | CSANTDRDYEQYF
TRBJ1-1 | many | TRBV25-1 | NA | 11 | TGTGCCAGCAGTGAGAGCAGAGCAGCTTTCTTT | CASSESRAAFF
TRBJ2-7 | many | TRBV6-1 | NA | 13 | TGTGCCAGCAGTCCTCTTGGCTCCTACGAGCAGTACTTC | CASSPLGSYEQYF
TRBJ2-1 | few | TRBV28 | TRBD2 | 12 | TGTGCCAGCACCGGATCTAGCGGCGGGCAGTTCTTC | CASTGSSGGQFF
TRBJ2-5 | many | TRBV7-2 | NA | 12 | TGTGCCAGCAGCTTAGTTCGGGAGACCCAGTACTTC | CASSLVRETQYF
TRBJ2-5 | many | TRBV28 | NA | 13 | TGTGCCAGCAGGCCAGACACCCAAGAGACCCAGTACTTC | CASRPDTQETQYF
TRBJ2-1 | many | TRBV27 | NA | 13 | TGTTCCCATGGGCGGGACTCCTACAATGAGCAGTTCTTC | CSHGRDSYNEQFF
TRBJ2-1 | NA | TRBV7-2 | TRBD2 | 15 | TGTGCCAGCAGTCCAGGGGCGGGAGGGGGTCGGAAGCAGTTCTTC | CASSPGAGGGRKQFF
TRBJ1-1 | many | TRBV11-3 | NA | 15 | TGTGCCAGCAGCTTATCCGGCAGGGGCAGTACTGAAGCTTTCTTT | CASSLSGRGSTEAFF
TRBJ1-2 | many | TRBV29-1 | TRBD1 | 14 | TGCAGCGTCTCGGGGACAGATTCAAACTATGGCTACACCTTC | CSVSGTDSNYGYTF